Listed below are T cell receptor beta chains from one sample, sequenced in a study of cytomegalovirus exposure and HLA in healthy donors. Clones were read by immunoSEQ multiplex PCR, and TCRdb kept only the in-frame ones, dropping some. The sample has over 200,000 clones, roughly 89% seen once; the top ten hold about 1%. Sequenced input: PBMCs. All receptors come from a woman between 18 and 29 years old in good health and CMV-seronegative. The CDR3 runs from the conserved cysteine through the conserved F or W. D genes are given only for firm matches. Clone size appears in some rows only: once, few, many, or a class for an expanded clone.

TRBV7-9	TRBJ2-7	NA	NA	CASSSAGGIPEQYF	TGTGCCAGCAGCTCGGCTGGAGGGATTCCCGAGCAGTACTTC
TRBV6-4	TRBJ2-7	TRBD2	NA	CASPLAGGTYEQYF	TGTGCCAGCCCGCTAGCGGGAGGGACCTACGAGCAGTACTTC
TRBV18	TRBJ2-3	TRBD2	NA	CASSRRMGGTDTQYF	TGTGCCAGCTCACGGCGGATGGGGGGGACAGATACGCAGTATTTT
TRBV7-6	TRBJ2-3	TRBD2	NA	CAVALAGATDTQYF	TGTGCCGTTGCACTAGCGGGGGCCACAGATACGCAGTATTTT
TRBV9	TRBJ2-1	NA	NA	CASSVGASLREQFF	TGTGCCAGCAGCGTAGGGGCTAGCCTCCGGGAGCAGTTCTTC
TRBV4-2	TRBJ2-1	NA	NA	CASSQAVGGSYNEQFF	TGTGCCAGCAGCCAAGCGGTAGGGGGCTCCTACAATGAGCAGTTCTTC
TRBV5-1	TRBJ1-6	NA	NA	CASSLDAAGNSPLHF	TGCGCCAGCAGCTTGGATGCCGCGGGTAATTCACCCCTCCACTTT
TRBV7-2	TRBJ2-7	NA	NA	CASSPDSPSSYEQYF	TGTGCCAGCAGCCCGGATTCCCCTAGCAGCTACGAGCAGTACTTC
TRBV5-5	TRBJ1-4	NA	once	CASSLGGAEGEKLFF	TGTGCCAGCAGCTTGGGTGGGGCAGAAGGCGAAAAACTGTTTTTT
TRBV5-8	TRBJ2-2	NA	NA	CASSRSGIDGELFF	TGTGCCAGCAGCCGCTCAGGGATTGACGGGGAGCTGTTTTTT
TRBV25-1	TRBJ2-1	TRBD2	few	CASTSGTSVPLSYNEQFF	TGTGCCAGTACCTCCGGGACTAGCGTTCCACTCTCCTACAATGAGCAGTTCTTC
TRBV4-1	TRBJ2-5	NA	NA	CASSQDVGPSAYQETQYF	TGCGCCAGCAGCCAAGATGTGGGTCCTAGCGCGTACCAAGAGACCCAGTACTTC
TRBV6-5	TRBJ1-1	TRBD1	once	CASKGWTGDLEAFF	TGTGCCAGCAAAGGTTGGACAGGGGATCTCGAAGCTTTCTTT
TRBV9	TRBJ1-1	NA	NA	CASSVVSPPGTEAFF	TGTGCCAGCAGCGTAGTTAGCCCCCCGGGGACTGAAGCTTTCTTT
TRBV19	TRBJ2-7	NA	NA	CASSPLDSAYEQYF	TGTGCCAGTAGTCCCTTGGACAGTGCCTACGAGCAGTACTTC
TRBV19	TRBJ2-1	TRBD2	few	CASSIGTRAFF	TGTGCCAGTAGTATTGGGACTAGGGCGTTCTTC
TRBV11-3	TRBJ1-1	NA	NA	CASSLVEDTEAFF	TGTGCCAGCAGCTTAGTAGAAGACACTGAAGCTTTCTTT
TRBV9	TRBJ2-1	TRBD2	NA	CASSVTGTSTYNEQFF	TGTGCCAGCAGCGTAACCGGGACTAGCACCTACAATGAGCAGTTCTTC
TRBV27	TRBJ2-2	NA	NA	CATRDYYNTGELFF	TGTGCCACCAGAGACTACTACAACACCGGGGAGCTGTTTTTT
TRBV7-3	TRBJ1-4	TRBD1	NA	CASSQGGRPEKLFF	TGTGCCAGCAGCCAAGGGGGCCGCCCTGAAAAACTGTTTTTT
TRBV4-3	TRBJ2-7	NA	NA	CASSQDTGLGYEQYF	TGCGCCAGCAGCCAAGATACGGGGTTGGGGTACGAGCAGTACTTC
TRBV18	TRBJ1-1	NA	NA	CASSPPTGHEAFF	TGTGCCAGCTCACCACCGACAGGCCATGAAGCTTTCTTT
TRBV7-2	TRBJ1-3	NA	NA	CASSDYKKAIYF	TGTGCCAGCAGCGACTACAAGAAAGCCATATATTTT
TRBV18	TRBJ1-2	NA	NA	CASSPQRNYGYTF	TGTGCCAGCTCACCACAGAGAAACTATGGCTACACCTTC
TRBV11-3	TRBJ2-5	TRBD1	NA	CASSLRDRGGETQYF	TGTGCCAGCAGCTTAAGGGACAGGGGAGGCGAGACCCAGTACTTC
TRBV6-1	TRBJ2-5	TRBD2	NA	CASSETLLAGLGKTQYF	TGTGCCAGCAGTGAGACTCTACTAGCGGGATTGGGGAAGACCCAGTACTTC
TRBV7-8	TRBJ1-5	TRBD1	NA	CASSYDRGPYQPQHF	TGTGCCAGCAGCTACGACAGGGGACCATATCAGCCCCAGCATTTT
TRBV23-1	TRBJ1-4	TRBD1	NA	CASSRIQGAAHEKLFF	TGCGCCAGCAGTCGCATACAGGGGGCAGCACATGAAAAACTGTTTTTT
TRBV9	TRBJ2-3	TRBD2	NA	CASSSSGGAGDTQYF	TGTGCCAGCAGCAGTAGCGGGGGGGCGGGAGATACGCAGTATTTT
TRBV30	TRBJ2-3	TRBD1	NA	CAWKGQGTDTQYF	TGTGCCTGGAAGGGACAGGGTACAGATACGCAGTATTTT
TRBV5-1	TRBJ2-5	NA	once	CASSPQSTRETQYF	TGCGCCAGCAGCCCTCAATCTACCAGGGAGACCCAGTACTTC
TRBV4-3	TRBJ2-7	TRBD1	NA	CASSHTGQNSYEQYF	TGCGCCAGCAGCCACACGGGACAGAACTCCTACGAGCAGTACTTC
TRBV7-9	TRBJ2-3	TRBD1	NA	CASSTNRLLGGSLTDTQYF	TGTGCCAGCAGCACGAACAGATTATTAGGGGGCTCCCTCACAGATACGCAGTATTTT
TRBV10-3	TRBJ2-2	NA	once	CAISESETRNTGELFF	TGTGCCATCAGTGAGTCGGAGACTAGGAACACCGGGGAGCTATTTTTT
TRBV5-4	TRBJ2-7	TRBD1	NA	CASSPVPGQTSFYEQYF	TGTGCCAGCAGCCCCGTCCCGGGACAGACTTCTTTCTACGAGCAGTACTTC
TRBV11-2	TRBJ2-1	NA	NA	CASSSGQKGQFF	TGTGCCAGCAGTTCCGGACAGAAAGGGCAGTTCTTC
TRBV11-2	TRBJ2-2	NA	NA	CASSYRPRGRTGELFF	TGTGCCAGCAGCTATAGACCCCGGGGGAGGACCGGGGAGCTGTTTTTT
TRBV6-5	TRBJ1-5	TRBD1	NA	CATRTGTAQPQHF	TGTGCCACCCGGACAGGGACGGCTCAGCCCCAGCATTTT
TRBV5-1	TRBJ2-1	TRBD2	NA	CASSLGQGLGDNEQFF	TGCGCCAGCAGCTTGGGCCAGGGACTAGGAGACAATGAGCAGTTCTTC
TRBV11-2	TRBJ2-7	TRBD2	NA	CASSSDSGSYEQYF	TGTGCCAGCAGTTCGGACAGCGGGAGTTACGAGCAGTACTTC
TRBV4-1	TRBJ2-2	NA	NA	CASSLAMGGFDTGELFF	TGCGCCAGCAGCCTCGCGATGGGGGGTTTTGACACCGGGGAGCTGTTTTTT
TRBV4-1	TRBJ2-2	TRBD1	NA	CASRGQGGDTGELFF	TGCGCCAGCAGGGGACAGGGAGGGGACACCGGGGAGCTGTTTTTT
TRBV6-1	TRBJ1-1	NA	NA	CASSEEGMGTEAFF	TGTGCCAGCAGTGAAGAGGGGATGGGCACTGAAGCTTTCTTT
TRBV10-3	TRBJ1-3	NA	NA	CAISESITPNSGNTIYF	TGTGCCATCAGTGAGTCTATAACGCCTAACTCTGGAAACACCATATATTTT